This TCR beta chain was profiled in a study of blood T cell repertoires in COVID-19. TCRdb's copy holds only in-frame clones and misses some; the assay was immunoSEQ multiplex PCR. The sample lists some 90,000 clones; 75% to 85% were seen once. V was cut by 1 base and J by 4 bases, with 6 bases left in between. Germline lookup yields CDR1 SGDLS and CDR2 YYNGEE. The CDR3 sequence is 13 residues long. This clone was counted once. The sample comprised peripheral blood. The sequence was collected from a woman between 65 and 79 years old with acute or convalescent COVID-19. The rearrangement joins TRBV9 to TRBJ2-1; tentative D call: TRBD1 (5 bases). CDR3: CASSVTGYNEQFF. The CDR3 DNA is TGTGCCAGCAGCGTAACAGGATACAATGAGCAGTTCTTC.